The 19 T cell receptor beta chains given below trace back to one sample, sequenced in a study of cytomegalovirus exposure and HLA in healthy donors. Generated by immunoSEQ multiplex PCR, the TCRdb table keeps only in-frame clones and is missing some. The sample records some 200,000 clones, about 79% being singletons. Sequenced sample: PBMCs. Receptors were obtained from a woman in her thirties in good health and CMV-seropositive.

The chain couples TRBV2 to TRBJ1-3; 11 positions agree with TRBD1. The trim removed 7 bases at V and 0 bases at J, leaving 5 bases unmatched. Germline CDR1 is SNHLY and CDR2 is FYNNEI. This CDR3 spans 16 amino acids. This CDR3 is CASTGQGASSGNTIYF. CDR3 nucleotides: TGTGCCAGCACCGGACAGGGGGCGAGCTCTGGAAACACCATATATTTT.

The CDR3 region has the DNA TGTGCCAGTAGCTATCAAGCAACTAATGAAAAACTGTTTTTT. Amino acid sequence: CASSYQATNEKLFF. The chain links TRBV19 to TRBJ1-4; unclear D gene. Germline V gene sequence: CDR1 LNHDA, CDR2 SQIVND (reference sequence). The V and J ends lost 6 bases and 0 bases respectively, with 8 bases between them. The CDR3 extends over 14 amino acids. The variable domain in full, with the rest retrieved from reference TRBV19 and TRBJ1-4, is DGGITQSPKYLFRKEGQNVTLSCEQNLNHDAMYWYRQDPGQGLRLIYYSQIVNDFQKGDIAEGYSVSREKKESFPLTVTSAQKNPTAFYLCASSYQATNEKLFFGSGTQLSVL.

The rearrangement joins TRBV30 to TRBJ2-1; D may be TRBD1 (5 bases). This CDR3 region has 16 residues. The V and J ends lost 2 bases and 6 bases respectively, with 20 bases between them. Germline CDR1 and CDR2: GTSNPN and SVGIG (reference sequence). The DNA of the CDR3 is TGTGCCTGGAGTTACCCTACTCTTAGACAGTTCAATGAGCAGTTCTTC. This encodes CAWSYPTLRQFNEQFF.

J is TRBJ2-7 and V is TRBV6-1; D possibly corresponds to TRBD1 (5 bases). This CDR3 region has 14 residues. Germline CDR1 MNHNS, CDR2 SASEGT. V lost 5 bases, J lost 2 bases, and 13 bases lay in between. CDR3 amino acids: CASSYSGPPYEQYF. The CDR3 DNA reads TGTGCCAGCAGTTATTCAGGGCCGCCCTACGAGCAGTACTTC.

The chain has TRBV5-1 and TRBJ2-7; TRBD2 might be the D (6 bases). The CDR3 is 15 amino acids. Trimming removed 4 bases at V and 3 bases at J, with 17 bases between. Germline CDR1 reads SGHRS; CDR2 reads YFSETQ. The CDR3 sequence: CASSDGRTGGYEQYF. In DNA, the CDR3 is TGCGCCAGCAGCGATGGACGGACCGGGGGCTACGAGCAGTACTTC.

The J gene is TRBJ2-3, the V gene TRBV27; 7 bases match TRBD1. Germline V gene data show CDR1 as MNHEY and CDR2 as SMNVEV (reference sequence). The CDR3 spans 14 residues. J was trimmed by 3 bases and V by 5 bases; bases with no gene match: 5. CDR3 region: CASSPVTGTDTQYF. The CDR3 nucleotides read TGTGCCAGCAGTCCCGTGACAGGGACAGATACGCAGTATTTT.

V gene TRBV29-1 combines with J gene TRBJ2-3; TRBD1 might be the D (5 bases). Trimming left V 4 bases short and J 2 bases short, with 13 bases between. This CDR3 region has 14 residues. CDR1 is SQVTM, CDR2 ANQGSEA, per germline. In DNA form, the CDR3 reads TGCAGCGTTGTACAGGACCACCCCACAGATACGCAGTATTTT. Translation gives CSVVQDHPTDTQYF.

The rearrangement links TRBV29-1 to TRBJ2-7, with no clear D. Germline CDR1 is SQVTM and CDR2 is ANQGSEA. V was clipped by 3 bases and J by 0 bases, with 6 bases between them. The CDR3 runs to 12 residues. CDR3 in DNA: TGCAGCGTTGAGCTGAGCTCCTACGAGCAGTACTTC. As protein: CSVELSSYEQYF.

This chain joins TRBV29-1 and TRBJ2-3; 9 bases agree with TRBD2. CDR3 size: 13 residues. The V and J ends lost 3 bases and 6 bases, in that order; junction bases with no gene match: 4. The germline CDR1 and CDR2 sequences are SQVTM and ANQGSEA. CDR3 sequence reads: CSVDSGSRDTQYF. In DNA form, the CDR3 reads TGCAGCGTTGATAGCGGGAGTCGGGATACGCAGTATTTT.

The rearrangement links TRBV27 to TRBJ2-1; D unclear. The CDR3 runs 15 residues. With 5 bases removed from V and 0 bases from J, the gap between germline ends came to 11 bases. Looked up from germline, CDR1 is MNHEY and CDR2 is SMNVEV (reference sequence). CDR3 protein: CASSASVSSYNEQFF. Written as DNA, the CDR3 is TGTGCCAGCAGTGCCTCCGTGAGCTCCTACAATGAGCAGTTCTTC.

The chain links TRBV6-6 to TRBJ1-2, with D possibly being TRBD1 (6 bases). In germline, CDR1 is MNHNY, CDR2 SVGAGI (reference sequence). This CDR3 region has 15 residues. Trimming shortened V by 6 bases and J by 6 bases, and 20 bases separated the two germline ends. The CDR3 DNA is TGTGCCAGCAGCCACTCGCGAGGGGGGGCCGATGGCTACACCTTC. Its translation: CASSHSRGGADGYTF.

The V gene is TRBV11-2, the J gene TRBJ2-3, with D perhaps TRBD2 (5 bases). Trimming took 6 bases from V and 6 from J, leaving 22 bases between them. CDR1 is SGHAT and CDR2 is FQNNGV in the germline V gene. The CDR3 has 16 residues. The chain's CDR3 is CASRKAGITTPDTQYF. CDR3 DNA: TGTGCCAGCAGGAAAGCCGGGATAACGACCCCTGATACGCAGTATTTT.

This chain uses TRBV13 with TRBJ1-1, with 8 bases fitting TRBD1. The CDR3 runs 14 residues. Trimming took 2 bases from V and 4 from J; bases not matched to a gene: 3. The V gene's germline CDR1 is PRHDT and CDR2 FYEKMQ (reference sequence). The DNA for the CDR3 is TGTGCCAGCAGCTTACAGGGGACAGGCACTGAAGCTTTCTTT. This gives the protein CASSLQGTGTEAFF.

This clone was counted once. The genes are TRBV2 and TRBJ2-2, with 7 bases identical to TRBD2. This CDR3 is 15 amino acids long. The junction had 5 bases not matched to a gene; V was cut back by 3 bases and J by 4 bases. CDR1 and CDR2 (germline): SNHLY, FYNNEI. CDR3 bases: TGTGCCAGCAGTGATGCGGGAGTGGGCACCGGGGAGCTGTTTTTT. It translates to CASSDAGVGTGELFF.

CDR3 DNA sequence: TGTGCCAGCGCGACAGGAGTAGGGGATACGCAGTATTTT. This encodes CASATGVGDTQYF. This chain joins TRBV5-4 and TRBJ2-3; D is perhaps TRBD1 (6 bases). CDR1 and CDR2 from the germline V gene are SGHNT and YYREEE (reference sequence). V gave up 7 bases and J gave up 6 bases, with 15 bases separating them. There are 13 residues in the CDR3.

The genes are TRBV28 and TRBJ1-5; D is unclear. V was clipped by 3 bases and J by 9 bases, with 9 bases between them. CDR3 length equals 12 residues. CDR1 is MDHEN, CDR2 SYDVKM, per germline. CDR3 sequence (DNA): TGTGCCAGCAGTTTCCCGGGAGCGCCCCAGCATTTT. Its translation: CASSFPGAPQHF.

The chain joins TRBV5-4 to TRBJ1-1; D not resolved. The germline V and J ends were trimmed by 5 bases and 3 bases, with 14 bases remaining between them. Per the germline V gene, CDR1 is SGHNT and CDR2 is YYREEE (reference sequence). The length of the CDR3 is 14 residues. The CDR3: CASSFNFGDTEAFF. The CDR3 DNA reads TGTGCCAGCAGTTTTAACTTCGGGGACACTGAAGCTTTCTTT.

The chain couples TRBV18 to TRBJ2-7; TRBD2 matches 13 bases. J lost 5 bases, V lost 6 bases, and 4 bases had no gene match. This CDR3 contains 14 residues. CDR1 and CDR2 from the germline V gene are KGHSH and LQKENI. For the CDR3, the DNA is TGTGCCAGCTCCGGGACTAGCGGGAACAACGAGCAGTACTTC. The encoded protein is CASSGTSGNNEQYF.

The chain combines TRBV27 with TRBJ2-1; tentative D call: TRBD1 (6 bases). This CDR3 is 16 amino acids long. V shed 7 bases and J shed 3 bases, with 19 bases lying between them. Germline V CDR1 and CDR2: MNHEY, SMNVEV (reference sequence). The CDR3 sequence: CASKMGASRHYNEQFF. In DNA, the CDR3 is TGTGCCAGCAAAATGGGGGCCTCCAGACACTACAATGAGCAGTTCTTC.